The 28 T cell receptor beta chains below were found in one sample sequenced in a study of breast tumors, draining lymph nodes, adjacent tissues. The lymph nodes were axillary draining lymph nodes from breast cancer patients. TCRdb passed the multiplex PCR reads through MiXCR, listing each CDR3 protein once. The sample records approximately 100,000 distinct CDR3 sequences, 20% to 25% being singletons. Sequences were obtained from axillary lymph node tissue. These TCRs come from a female donor with breast cancer. Some clones in this sample may be carry-over from other donors' samples.

This clonotype showed up many times. The chain has TRBV5-6 and TRBJ2-5; 8 bases fit TRBD1. The germline V gene encodes CDR1 SGHDT and CDR2 YYEEEE. V was pared by 5 bases and J by 2 bases, with 2 bases of the junction left unmatched. This CDR3 has 13 residues. This CDR3 is CASRTGEQETQYF. Here the CDR3 DNA reads TGTGCCAGCAGGACAGGGGAGCAAGAGACCCAGTACTTC.

This clonotype was observed at least ten times. The chain links TRBV19 to TRBJ1-2, with 9 bases identical to TRBD1. The CDR3 consists of 14 residues. V dropped 3 bases and J dropped 2; count of bases not matched to a gene: 1. Per germline, CDR1 LNHDA and CDR2 SQIVND (reference sequence). Written as DNA, the CDR3 is TGTGCCAGTAGTATGGACAGGGGAAACTATGGCTACACCTTC. It is translated as CASSMDRGNYGYTF.

This clonotype was found many times. V usage is TRBV20-1 and J usage is TRBJ2-7; D is perhaps TRBD1 (5 bases). Trimming stripped 2 bases from V and 0 bases from J, with 11 bases between. The germline V gene encodes CDR1 DFQATT and CDR2 SNEGSKA (reference sequence). This CDR3 has 14 amino acids. The CDR3 DNA is TGCAGTGCTAGAAGCGACAGTCTCTCCTACGAGCAGTACTTC. It specifies CSARSDSLSYEQYF.

This clonotype was observed at least ten times. This sequence joins TRBV7-8 and TRBJ1-3; D is possibly TRBD1 (6 bases). The V and J ends lost 6 bases and 3 bases respectively, with 15 bases between them. The length of the CDR3 is 15 residues. The germline CDR1 and CDR2 sequences are SGHVS and FQNEAQ. CDR3 DNA sequence: TGTGCCAGCAGGGACCGGGACACGCGTGGAAACACCATATATTTT. Protein product: CASRDRDTRGNTIYF.

This clonotype was counted at least ten times. The chain links TRBV2 to TRBJ1-6; D possibly corresponds to TRBD1 (5 bases). In germline, CDR1 is SNHLY, CDR2 FYNNEI. V was cut by 8 bases and J by 8 bases, with 19 bases left in between. This CDR3 has 15 amino acids. CDR3 region: CASGGSGPFDSPLHF. CDR3 coding DNA: TGTGCCAGCGGGGGATCCGGACCATTTGATTCACCCCTCCACTTT.

This clonotype was counted ten times or more. The CDR3, as DNA: TGCAGTGCTAGAGGGGCGCCTAGCGGGCCCTACGAGCAGTACTTC. This translates into CSARGAPSGPYEQYF. The chain employs TRBV20-1 and TRBJ2-7; 8 bases match TRBD2. J lost 2 bases, V lost 1 base, and 7 bases had no gene match. Germline values: CDR1 DFQATT, CDR2 SNEGSKA (reference sequence). This CDR3 has 15 residues.

In its sample, this clonotype was seen many times. V usage is TRBV20-1 and J usage is TRBJ2-1; D gene uncertain. Germline V gene data show CDR1 as DFQATT and CDR2 as SNEGSKA (reference sequence). With 0 bases removed from V and 5 bases from J, the gap between germline ends came to 8 bases. The length of the CDR3 is 13 residues. Here the CDR3 reads CSARDLVHNEQFF. The CDR3 region has the DNA TGCAGTGCTAGAGATCTAGTACACAATGAGCAGTTCTTC.

This clonotype was seen at least ten times. The genes are TRBV27 and TRBJ2-1; TRBD2 aligns across 10 bases. The CDR3 sequence is 15 residues long. V was clipped by 5 bases and J by 3 bases; unmatched bases: 4. From germline, CDR1 is MNHEY and CDR2 SMNVEV (reference sequence). CDR3 protein: CASSRGLAVYNEQFF. CDR3 coding DNA: TGTGCCAGCAGTCGCGGACTAGCGGTCTACAATGAGCAGTTCTTC.

In this sample, this clonotype turned up many times. The CDR3 reads CASSLASSPGQKNSPLHF. Here the CDR3 DNA reads TGCGCCAGCAGCTTGGCCTCGAGTCCCGGACAGAAGAATTCACCCCTCCACTTT. The chain has TRBV5-1 and TRBJ1-6, with D possibly matching TRBD1 (6 bases). The CDR3 runs to 18 residues. Looked up from germline, CDR1 is SGHRS and CDR2 is YFSETQ. Trimming removed 0 bases from V and 7 bases from J, with 20 bases in between. Complete variable domain (other parts from reference TRBV5-1 and TRBJ1-6): KAGVTQTPRYLIKTRGQQVTLSCSPISGHRSVSWYQQTPGQGLQFLFEYFSETQRNKGNFPGRFSGRQFSNSRSEMNVSTLELGDSALYLCASSLASSPGQKNSPLHFGNGTRLTVT.

The V gene is TRBV6-1, the J gene TRBJ1-5, with D possibly TRBD1 on 5 matching bases. The germline V gene encodes CDR1 MNHNS and CDR2 SASEGT. The CDR3 sequence is 13 residues long. The germline V and J ends were trimmed by 5 bases and 6 bases, with 11 bases remaining between them. This chain's CDR3 is CASSYDSSQPQHF. The CDR3 DNA reads TGTGCCAGCAGTTATGACAGTTCTCAGCCCCAGCATTTT.

This clonotype came up many times. V usage is TRBV2 and J usage is TRBJ1-5, with D perhaps TRBD1 (5 bases). V lost 4 bases and J lost 6, with 16 bases in between. From germline, CDR1 is SNHLY and CDR2 FYNNEI. The CDR3 is made up of 15 amino acids. CDR3 nucleotides: TGTGCCAGCAGTGGGTCCGGGGCCCGCTTTCAGCCCCAGCATTTT. Its translation is CASSGSGARFQPQHF.

In this sample, this clonotype turned up many times. One junction end disagrees with the germline gene, perhaps due to a read error. The chain links TRBV7-7 to TRBJ2-3, with D perhaps TRBD1 or TRBD2 (5 bases each). The V gene's germline CDR1 is SSHAT and CDR2 FNYEAQ (reference sequence). The CDR3 has 15 amino acids. The CDR3 bases are TGTGCTAGCAGCTTAGAACTCGGGGCCGCAGATACGCAGTATTTT. Protein sequence: CASSLELGAADTQYF.

This clonotype was observed many times. J is TRBJ1-2 and V is TRBV30; D is unclear. Germline V CDR1 and CDR2: GTSNPN, SVGIG (reference sequence). V gave up 1 base and J gave up 5 bases, with 11 bases separating them. This CDR3 contains 13 residues. CDR3: CAWSEALWYGYTF. CDR3 nucleotides: TGTGCCTGGAGTGAGGCCCTGTGGTATGGCTACACCTTC.

For this clonotype: Given a much more abundant clone one base away, this may be a read error. This sequence joins TRBV27 and TRBJ2-1; the D gene is possibly TRBD2 (6 bases). Germline V gene data show CDR1 as MNHEY and CDR2 as SMNVEV (reference sequence). CDR3 size: 13 residues. The CDR3 nucleotides read TGTGCCAGCAGAACGGGAGCTATAAATGAGCAGTCCTTC. Its protein product is CASRTGAINEQSF.

This clonotype was seen at least ten times. The J gene is TRBJ1-5, the V gene TRBV19; the match to TRBD1 covers 7 bases. Germline values: CDR1 LNHDA, CDR2 SQIVND (reference sequence). V was pared by 10 bases and J by 3 bases, with 6 bases of the junction left unmatched. The CDR3 sequence is 13 residues long. CDR3 bases: TGTGCCACCCGAGACAGGGACAATCAGCCCCAGCATTTT. Residues: CATRDRDNQPQHF.

This clonotype was seen ten or more times. The V and J genes are TRBV6-6 and TRBJ1-5; D call uncertain. CDR3 size: 12 residues. The ends were cut back, 4 bases at V and 4 bases at J, with 5 bases in the middle. The germline CDR1 and CDR2 sequences are MNHNY and SVGAGI (reference sequence). CDR3 in DNA: TGTGCCAGCAGTTCCCAGAATCAGCCCCAGCATTTT. Amino acids: CASSSQNQPQHF.

This clonotype appeared many times. The J gene is TRBJ1-2, the V gene TRBV6-1, with no clear D. V was clipped by 7 bases and J by 6 bases, with 12 bases between them. CDR1 is MNHNS and CDR2 is SASEGT in the germline V gene. There are 12 residues in the CDR3. CDR3 in amino acids: CASKLQQHGYTF. The CDR3 bases are TGTGCCAGCAAACTACAGCAGCATGGCTACACCTTC.

The chain joins TRBV12-3 or TRBV12-4 to TRBJ1-4; D not resolved. The germline V and J ends were trimmed by 7 bases and 7 bases, with 16 bases remaining between them. The CDR3 runs 14 residues. The CDR3 here is CASNPWTGGEKLFF. CDR3 sequence (DNA): TGTGCCAGCAACCCTTGGACGGGAGGTGAAAAACTGTTTTTT.

In its sample, this clonotype was seen many times. The chain couples TRBV9 to TRBJ2-7, with TRBD2 matching over 11 bases. Germline CDR1 and CDR2: SGDLS and YYNGEE. The CDR3 sequence is 15 residues long. V shed 0 bases, J shed 4 bases, and the junction held 3 bases outside the gene matches. CDR3 region: CASSVEASGGYEQYF. Written as DNA, the CDR3 is TGTGCCAGCAGCGTAGAGGCTAGCGGGGGGTACGAGCAGTACTTC.

This clonotype was seen only a few times. The genes are TRBV6-2 or TRBV6-3 and TRBJ2-3; D gene unclear. The CDR3 contains 13 residues. V was pared by 4 bases and J by 0 bases, with 5 bases between. Germline CDR1 reads MNHEY; CDR2 reads SVGEGT. This chain's CDR3 is CASSLRSTDTQYF. The DNA of the CDR3 is TGTGCCAGCAGTTTACGGAGCACAGATACGCAGTATTTT.

This clonotype was picked up many times. The V gene is TRBV6-5, the J gene TRBJ1-3; D unclear. Germline assignment: CDR1 MNHEY and CDR2 SVGAGI. V was cut by 7 bases and J by 9 bases, with 10 bases left in between. CDR3 length equals 11 residues. Here the CDR3 DNA reads TGTGCCAGCACCACCCCCGGCACCATATATTTT. It translates to CASTTPGTIYF.

The rearrangement uses TRBV28 and TRBJ1-2; D ambiguous. Germline CDR1 is MDHEN and CDR2 is SYDVKM. The germline V and J ends were trimmed by 2 bases and 6 bases, with 10 bases remaining between them. The CDR3 runs 13 residues. In DNA, the CDR3 is TGTGCCAGCAGTTTAGGAGTAACTGATGGCTACACCTTC. This translates into CASSLGVTDGYTF.

This clonotype was seen ten or more times. V is TRBV19 and J is TRBJ1-6; unclear D gene. This CDR3 is 16 amino acids long. V shed 7 bases and J shed 0 bases, with 13 bases lying between them. Germline values: CDR1 LNHDA, CDR2 SQIVND (reference sequence). The CDR3 nucleotides are TGTGCCAGTACCCCACGGACGAGCTCCTATAATTCACCCCTCCACTTT. It codes for CASTPRTSSYNSPLHF.

The chain couples TRBV7-9 to TRBJ2-1; 7 bases align to TRBD2. Looked up from germline, CDR1 is SEHNR and CDR2 is FQNEAQ (reference sequence). The ends lost 3 bases at V and 2 bases at J; junction bases unmatched: 4. The CDR3 length is 15 residues. The CDR3 here is CASSFRGTTYNEQFF. The CDR3, as DNA: TGTGCCAGCAGCTTCAGAGGGACTACCTACAATGAGCAGTTCTTC.

This clonotype was counted a few times. This sequence joins TRBV6-1 and TRBJ2-5; D uncertain. The CDR3 covers 13 residues. Between the trimmed V and J ends, which lost 3 bases and 4 bases, there was a span of 9 bases. The germline V gene encodes CDR1 MNHNS and CDR2 SASEGT. The CDR3, as DNA: TGTGCCAGCAGTGAGGGGTCGTCAGAGACCCAGTACTTC. Protein product: CASSEGSSETQYF.

At least ten counts were recorded for this clonotype. This chain connects TRBV29-1 to TRBJ2-7; 8 positions agree with TRBD2. CDR1 is SQVTM and CDR2 is ANQGSEA in the germline V gene. The junction had 10 bases not matched to a gene; V was cut back by 6 bases and J by 3 bases. The CDR3 has 14 residues. The DNA of the CDR3 is TGCAGCGTCCGCGGGGGGACTAGTAACTACGAGCAGTACTTC. It codes for CSVRGGTSNYEQYF.

This clonotype came up many times. The DNA of the CDR3 is TGCAGTGCTAGAGTTACAGGACAGAACTATCAGCCCCAGCATTTT. Translated, it gives CSARVTGQNYQPQHF. V gene TRBV20-1 combines with J gene TRBJ1-5, with D maybe TRBD1 (6 bases). Germline CDR1 DFQATT, CDR2 SNEGSKA (reference sequence). This CDR3 spans 15 amino acids. Trimming took 1 base from V and 5 from J, leaving 15 bases between them.

At least ten counts were recorded for this clonotype. The gene calls are TRBV30 and TRBJ1-6; D perhaps matches TRBD1 (6 bases). The CDR3 extends over 13 amino acids. Germline loops: CDR1 GTSNPN, CDR2 SVGIG (reference sequence). V was pared by 3 bases and J by 6 bases, with 9 bases between. DNA of the CDR3: TGTGCCTGGAGGCAGGGGAGTAATTCACCCCTCCACTTT. This encodes CAWRQGSNSPLHF.